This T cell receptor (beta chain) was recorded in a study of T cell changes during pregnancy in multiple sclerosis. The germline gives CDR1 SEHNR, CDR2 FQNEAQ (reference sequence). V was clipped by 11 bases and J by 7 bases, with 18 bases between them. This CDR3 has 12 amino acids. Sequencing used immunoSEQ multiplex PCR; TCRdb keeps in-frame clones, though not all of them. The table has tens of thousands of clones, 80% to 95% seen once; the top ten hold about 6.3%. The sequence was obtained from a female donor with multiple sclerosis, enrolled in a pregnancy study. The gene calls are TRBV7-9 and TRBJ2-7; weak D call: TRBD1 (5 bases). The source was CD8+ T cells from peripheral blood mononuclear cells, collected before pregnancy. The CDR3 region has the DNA TGTGCCCTTGGTGGGGCCTTTGGAGAGCAGTACTTC. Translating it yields CALGGAFGEQYF.